This T cell receptor (beta chain) was captured in a study of CD4 T cells in relation to SARS-CoV-2 and coronaviruses. As for the study in general: TCR beta CDR3s were sequenced after roughly eleven-day antigen culture of PBMCs. The restricting HLA molecule for shared crossreactive spike epitopes was mapped.

In its sample, this clone was seen a few times. Antigen specificity is unknown. Profiled with immunoSEQ multiplex PCR; TCRdb holds only in-frame clones, not every one. This sample has approximately 26,000 clones, with over 60% found just once. The germline CDR1 and CDR2 sequences are MNHEY and SVGAGI. The CDR3 runs to 15 residues. The V end was cut by 6 bases, the J end by 0 bases, with 13 bases between. Unexposed donor CD4+ T cells date from about 2011-2019, before the COVID-19 pandemic. After about 11 days of culture, CD4+ T cells were isolated. Fresh IL-2 medium replaced half the medium on days 3 and 7.

The sample taken for sequencing was CD4+ T cells from PBMCs, cultured in vitro. This clonotype was obtained from a human donor in good health. V gene TRBV6-5 combines with J gene TRBJ2-3; the D call may be TRBD1 or TRBD2 (5 bases each). The CDR3 DNA follows: TGTGCCAGCAGAGACTACAGGATTAGCACAGATACGCAGTATTTT. It codes for CASRDYRISTDTQYF.